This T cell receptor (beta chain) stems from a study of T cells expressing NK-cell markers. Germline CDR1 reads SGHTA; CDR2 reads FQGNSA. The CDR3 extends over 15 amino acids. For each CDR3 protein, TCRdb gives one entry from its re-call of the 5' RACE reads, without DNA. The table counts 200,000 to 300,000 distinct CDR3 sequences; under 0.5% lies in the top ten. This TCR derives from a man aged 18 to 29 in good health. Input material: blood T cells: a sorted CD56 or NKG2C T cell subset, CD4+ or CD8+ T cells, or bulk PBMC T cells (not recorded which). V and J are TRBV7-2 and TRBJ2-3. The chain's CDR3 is CASSRKRIRTDTQYF.